Following are 17 T cell receptor beta chains from one sample sequenced in a study of T cell responses to AZD1222 COVID-19 vaccine. Clones were sequenced by immunoSEQ multiplex PCR, and TCRdb holds only the in-frame ones, with some missing. The table lists about 140,000 clones, 92% of them singletons. This material consisted of peripheral blood, taken on day 0 of AZD1222 vaccination. The receptor set was obtained from an adult in good health.

This chain connects TRBV5-6 to TRBJ2-7; D remains ambiguous. The V end lost 2 bases, the J end lost 1 base, and 7 bases lay between the germline ends. CDR1 is SGHDT, CDR2 YYEEEE, per germline. The CDR3 consists of 13 residues. This CDR3 reads CASSFGRSYEQYF. CDR3 DNA sequence: TGTGCCAGCAGCTTCGGACGTTCCTACGAGCAGTACTTC.

The rearrangement links TRBV25-1 to TRBJ2-7; TRBD1 or TRBD2 may be the D gene (5 bases each). This CDR3 contains 13 residues. CDR1 is MGHDK and CDR2 is SYGVNS in the germline V gene. V was cut by 7 bases and J by 0 bases, with 10 bases left in between. The CDR3 sequence: CASNSGTSYEQYF. The CDR3 DNA sequence: TGTGCCAGCAATTCCGGGACCTCCTACGAGCAGTACTTC.

V gene TRBV6-2 or TRBV6-3 combines with J gene TRBJ1-1; tentative D call: TRBD1 (5 bases). The CDR3 consists of 16 residues. CDR1 and CDR2 from the germline V gene are MNHEY and SVGEGT. The V gene lost 6 bases and the J gene lost 0 bases, with 17 bases spanning the gap. Written as DNA, the CDR3 is TGTGCCAGCAGCCTTCCGACAGAAAGGGTGAACACTGAAGCTTTCTTT. This codes for CASSLPTERVNTEAFF.

This chain links TRBV6-5 with TRBJ1-4; D may be TRBD1 (5 bases). The CDR3 is 15 amino acids. Germline values: CDR1 MNHEY, CDR2 SVGAGI. V was trimmed by 10 bases and J by 4 bases, leaving 19 bases between them. CDR3 DNA: TGTGCCACCATCTTTACCGGGACTCTTAATGAAAAACTGTTTTTT. Protein product: CATIFTGTLNEKLFF.

The chain combines TRBV7-8 with TRBJ2-7; 10 bases map to TRBD1. CDR1 and CDR2 from the germline V gene are SGHVS and FQNEAQ. V shed 2 bases and J 3 bases; nucleotides not matched to a gene: 4. There are 15 residues in the CDR3. The CDR3 is CASSLSGQGYYEQYF. The CDR3 nucleotides are TGTGCCAGCAGCTTATCGGGACAGGGGTACTACGAGCAGTACTTC.

CDR3 region: CASSRDTSTLYEQYF. In DNA, the CDR3 is TGCGCCAGCAGCCGGGACACCTCCACCCTCTACGAGCAGTACTTC. The chain links TRBV4-3 to TRBJ2-7; TRBD1 is a possible D gene (6 bases). V lost 4 bases, J lost 3 bases, and 16 bases lay in between. CDR1 and CDR2 from the germline V gene are LGHNA and YSLEER. The CDR3 is 15 amino acids.

Concerning this clone itself: The sample holds other DNA sequences that translate to the same CDR3. The chain recombines TRBV6-2 or TRBV6-3 with TRBJ2-7; D gene unclear. The CDR3 is 12 residues long. Germline V gene data show CDR1 as MNHEY and CDR2 as SVGEGT. V shed 5 bases and J shed 0 bases, with 5 bases lying between them. The CDR3 spells CASSPGSYEQYF. The CDR3 nucleotides read TGTGCCAGCAGTCCCGGCTCCTACGAGCAGTACTTC.

The chain is built from TRBV5-4 and TRBJ2-7; tentative D call: TRBD2 (6 bases). CDR1 SGHNT and CDR2 YYREEE come from the germline V gene (reference sequence). The CDR3 runs 16 residues. Trimming cost V 5 bases and J 0 bases, with 18 bases left between them. CDR3 nucleotides: TGTGCCAGCAGGTTACAGACTAGGGTTCGCTCCTACGAGCAGTACTTC. Translating it yields CASRLQTRVRSYEQYF. Looking up the rest from reference TRBV5-4 and TRBJ2-7 gives the full variable domain: ETGVTQSPTHLIKTRGQQVTLRCSSQSGHNTVSWYQQALGQGPQFIFQYYREEENGRGNFPPRFSGLQFPNYSSELNVNALELDDSALYLCASRLQTRVRSYEQYFGPGTRLTVT.

The chain recombines TRBV9 with TRBJ1-4, with a tentative D call TRBD1 (6 bases). V dropped 0 bases and J dropped 6 bases, with 15 bases sitting between them. The CDR3 contains 16 residues. Per germline, CDR1 SGDLS and CDR2 YYNGEE. In nucleotides, the CDR3 is TGTGCCAGCAGCGTAGCTACGGGGGGCATTGATGAAAAACTGTTTTTT. It encodes CASSVATGGIDEKLFF. Full variable domain (remainder filled in from reference TRBV9 and TRBJ1-4): DSGVTQTPKHLITATGQRVTLRCSPRSGDLSVYWYQQSLDQGLQFLIQYYNGEERAKGNILERFSAQQFPDLHSELNLSSLELGDSALYFCASSVATGGIDEKLFFGSGTQLSVL.

This chain connects TRBV24-1 to TRBJ2-1; 13 bases agree with TRBD2. The CDR3 consists of 15 residues. Germline V lookup: CDR1 KGHDR, CDR2 SFDVKD. Unmatched junction bases numbered 3, after V lost 7 bases and J lost 4 bases. The CDR3 region is CATSGTSGTYNEQFF. The CDR3 DNA is TGTGCCACCAGCGGGACTAGCGGGACTTACAATGAGCAGTTCTTC.

The rearrangement joins TRBV11-2 to TRBJ2-7, with 10 positions matching TRBD1. The CDR3 runs to 16 residues. J lost 3 bases, V lost 5 bases, and 10 bases had no gene match. Germline-derived CDR1 and CDR2 are SGHAT and FQNNGV. CDR3 residues: CASSLPTGTGVYEQYF. CDR3 DNA sequence: TGTGCCAGCAGCCTACCCACCGGGACAGGGGTCTACGAGCAGTACTTC.

J is TRBJ2-1 and V is TRBV11-3; 11 nucleotides align to TRBD2. There are 19 residues in the CDR3. With V trimmed by 5 bases and J by 5 bases, 17 bases remained unmatched. Germline lookup yields CDR1 SGHNT and CDR2 YENEEA. The CDR3 is CASSLYTGTSGQYHNEQFF. The CDR3 coding sequence is TGTGCCAGCAGCCTCTACACCGGGACTAGCGGACAATATCACAATGAGCAGTTCTTC.

The chain links TRBV7-9 to TRBJ1-1; maybe TRBD1 (5 bases). Trimming removed 3 bases at V and 5 bases at J, with 7 bases between. The CDR3 is 12 amino acids. Per germline, CDR1 SEHNR and CDR2 FQNEAQ (reference sequence). The DNA for the CDR3 is TGTGCCAGCAGCTTTGAGGGGACTGAAGCTTTCTTT. Translating gives CASSFEGTEAFF.

This sequence joins TRBV10-1 and TRBJ2-2; D is unclear. V gave up 6 bases and J gave up 3 bases, with 8 bases separating them. CDR1 WNHNN and CDR2 SYGVQD come from the germline V gene (reference sequence). The CDR3 is made up of 13 amino acids. The CDR3 is CASSADYTGELFF. CDR3 bases: TGCGCCAGCAGCGCCGACTACACCGGGGAGCTGTTTTTT.

The chain uses TRBV5-1 and TRBJ1-4; 8 bases match TRBD1. Per the germline V gene, CDR1 is SGHRS and CDR2 is YFSETQ. V lost 4 bases, J lost 8 bases, and 13 bases stayed unmatched. The CDR3 extends over 16 amino acids. The CDR3 nucleotides are TGCGCCAGCAGCAACCCGGAAACGGGGACAGGCGAAAAACTGTTTTTT. Its protein product is CASSNPETGTGEKLFF.

The chain combines TRBV3-1 (or the pseudogene TRBV3-2) with TRBJ2-1; D might be TRBD1 (5 bases). Germline CDR1 and CDR2: LGHDT and YNNKEL (reference sequence). V was trimmed by 5 bases and J by 5 bases, leaving 28 bases between them. The CDR3 is 19 amino acids. CDR3: CASSATAQFSQGQHNEQFF. The CDR3, as DNA: TGTGCCAGCAGCGCCACAGCGCAGTTTAGCCAGGGCCAACACAATGAGCAGTTCTTC.

J is TRBJ1-1 and V is TRBV9; 8 positions agree with TRBD1. The J segment lost 4 bases and the V segment lost 4 bases, leaving 9 bases of the junction unmatched. Germline V CDR1 and CDR2: SGDLS, YYNGEE. This CDR3 has 15 amino acids. The CDR3 is CASSLWTGQGTEAFF. CDR3 nucleotides: TGTGCCAGCAGCCTCTGGACAGGGCAGGGCACTGAAGCTTTCTTT.